What follows describes a single TCR beta chain. Antigen specificity is unknown. Healthy individuals who donated bone marrow served as the donors. PCR used 60 Vbeta primers and 13 Jbeta primers. Profiled with immunoSEQ multiplex PCR; TCRdb holds only in-frame clones, not every one. Of over 20,000 clones listed, 75% to 80% are singletons. The data are from a study of cytomegalovirus exposure and HLA in healthy donors. Study results and caveats: Data from an earlier analysis indicated that most TCR beta V segments were productive either about 87% or about 30% of the time.

What was sequenced was PBMCs. The receptor's source is a male donor in good health and CMV-seronegative.

CDR3 DNA: TGTGCCTGGAGCATAGGGACAGGTAGCGAGCAGTACTTC. Encoded protein: CAWSIGTGSEQYF. The V gene is TRBV30, the J gene TRBJ2-7; 8 bases fit TRBD1. The CDR3 is 13 amino acids. V shed 3 bases, J shed 6 bases, and the junction held 7 bases outside the gene matches. Germline V CDR1 and CDR2: GTSNPN, SVGIG (reference sequence).